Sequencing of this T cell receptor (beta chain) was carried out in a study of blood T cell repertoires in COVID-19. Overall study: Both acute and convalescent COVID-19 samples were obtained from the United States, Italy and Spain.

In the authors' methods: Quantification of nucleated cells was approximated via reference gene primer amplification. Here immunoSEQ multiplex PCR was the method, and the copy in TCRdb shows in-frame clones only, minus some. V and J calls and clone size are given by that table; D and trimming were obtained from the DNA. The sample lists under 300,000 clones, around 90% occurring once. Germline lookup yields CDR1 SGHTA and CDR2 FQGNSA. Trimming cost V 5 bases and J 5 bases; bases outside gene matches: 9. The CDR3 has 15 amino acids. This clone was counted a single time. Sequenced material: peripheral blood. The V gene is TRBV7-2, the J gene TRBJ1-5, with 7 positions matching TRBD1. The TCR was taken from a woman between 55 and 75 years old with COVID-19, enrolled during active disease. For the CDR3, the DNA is TGTGCCAGCAGCCTTAGAGGGACAGCTGATCAGCCCCAGCATTTT. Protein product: CASSLRGTADQPQHF.